This TCR beta chain came from a study of CD8 T cells in ankylosing spondylitis. Study-level findings and limits: Those disease-linked clones were CD8+; they were also relatively rare in peripheral blood. Disease-linked clones were reportedly significantly enriched in matched ankylosing spondylitis synovial fluid. Within ankylosing spondylitis blood, a TCR beta motif made up of seven to nine highly homologous variants appeared to be characteristic.

After removal of 11 bases from V and 0 bases from J, the junction contained 9 bases not matched to a gene. The CDR3 has 15 residues. Germline-derived CDR1 and CDR2 are ENHRY and SYGVKD. As to this clonotype: Its antigen is not known.

Using quantitative 5'-RACE with molecular barcodes, the authors made TCR beta libraries. TCRdb fed the 5' RACE reads into MiXCR, producing one record per CDR3 protein. The sample has nearly 250,000 distinct CDR3 sequences; under 35% are singletons. The chain combines TRBV10-3 with TRBJ2-3, with 9 bases aligning to TRBD2. This TCR derives from a male donor with ankylosing spondylitis or in good health (not recorded which). Sequencing input: blood, either unsorted or a sorted T cell fraction (not recorded which). The CDR3 sequence is CAASRGGLSTDTQYF. The CDR3 DNA follows: TGTGCCGCCTCGCGGGGGGGCCTTAGCACAGATACGCAGTATTTT.